This TCR beta chain is from a study of T cell responses to AZD1222 COVID-19 vaccine. Whole-study findings and limits: Repertoires were sampled only after the peak T cell response. The study found Spike-specific TCR breadth and depth rose after two AZD1222 doses. Donors skewed white British and female; clonal diversity was possibly underestimated.

Details on this clone: What it recognizes is unknown.

Only in-frame clones appear in the TCRdb table, and some are missing; sequencing was by immunoSEQ multiplex PCR. This sample yields roughly 130,000 clones, of which about 91% are seen a single time; around 2.8% belongs to the top ten. The CDR3 has 14 amino acids. CDR1 and CDR2 (germline): SGHDT, YYEEEE. V lost 1 base and J lost 1; bases outside the gene matches: 1. This TCR derives from an adult in good health. Source: peripheral blood, taken on day 0 of AZD1222 vaccination. The J gene is TRBJ2-5, the V gene TRBV5-6; TRBD1 matches at 7 bases. CDR3 sequence: CASSLSGGQETQYF. Written as DNA, the CDR3 is TGTGCCAGCAGCTTGTCAGGGGGCCAAGAGACCCAGTACTTC.